This T cell receptor beta chain is drawn from a study of T cell responses to AZD1222 COVID-19 vaccine. Study results and caveats: Vaccination with two AZD1222 doses was followed by a rise in Spike-specific TCR breadth and depth. Spike was spanned by vaccine-associated CD4 TCRs, which were dominant at 160-218 and 743-854. Only a handful of people who got AZD1222 tested seropositive at baseline.

Regarding this clone: Its antigen is not identified.

Only in-frame clones appear in the TCRdb table, and some are missing; sequencing was by immunoSEQ multiplex PCR. Of 100,000 to 120,000 clones in the sample, approximately 90% were seen once. V gave up 0 bases and J gave up 7 bases; unmatched junction bases: 10. Per germline, CDR1 SGHRS and CDR2 YFSETQ. There are 16 residues in the CDR3. The sequence came from an adult in good health. The specimen was peripheral blood, collected on day 0 of AZD1222 vaccination. The chain combines TRBV5-1 with TRBJ1-2; 9 bases are shared with TRBD1. The CDR3 region has the DNA TGCGCCAGCAGCTTGGCCAATTGGGGACAGGGTTTTGGCTACACCTTC. This translates into CASSLANWGQGFGYTF.